The 16 T cell receptor beta chains reported below all come from one sample, sequenced in a study of blood T cell repertoires in COVID-19. Some clones are missing from TCRdb's copy, which holds only in-frame ones; the method was immunoSEQ multiplex PCR. This repertoire shows some 300,000 clones, around four fifths found once; its top ten account for around 3.9%. Sequencing input: peripheral blood. These receptors were taken from a woman in her forties or fifties with active or convalescent COVID-19.

V gene TRBV3-1 (or the pseudogene TRBV3-2) combines with J gene TRBJ2-2; D remains ambiguous. CDR1 and CDR2 from the germline V gene are LGHDT and YNNKEL (reference sequence). This CDR3 has 13 amino acids. V shed 0 bases and J shed 6 bases, with 5 bases lying between them. The CDR3 loop is CASSQDIAGELFF. For the CDR3, the DNA is TGTGCCAGCAGCCAAGATATCGCCGGGGAGCTGTTTTTT.

The chain employs TRBV19 and TRBJ2-7; the D gene is possibly TRBD2 (5 bases). Germline lookup yields CDR1 LNHDA and CDR2 SQIVND (reference sequence). Trimming removed 1 base from V and 0 bases from J, with 10 bases in between. This CDR3 has 15 amino acids. CDR3 DNA sequence: TGTGCCAGTAGTATAGCCGGACTGAACTCCTACGAGCAGTACTTC. Protein: CASSIAGLNSYEQYF.

The rearrangement links TRBV28 to TRBJ2-1; TRBD2 agrees at 13 bases. V was pared by 2 bases and J by 10 bases, with 5 bases of the junction left unmatched. Germline CDR1 MDHEN, CDR2 SYDVKM. This CDR3 is built from 15 residues. In nucleotides, the CDR3 is TGTGCCAGCAGTTTACGGACTAGCGGGAGAAGAGAGCAGTTCTTC. This encodes CASSLRTSGRREQFF.

The V gene is TRBV19, the J gene TRBJ1-2, with D possibly TRBD1 on 5 matching bases. Germline CDR1 reads LNHDA; CDR2 reads SQIVND (reference sequence). V was trimmed by 7 bases and J by 0 bases, leaving 15 bases between them. The CDR3 loop spans 15 amino acids. The CDR3 is CASTYTGDPNYGYTF. The CDR3 nucleotides are TGTGCCAGTACCTACACAGGCGACCCTAACTATGGCTACACCTTC. Using reference TRBV19 and TRBJ1-2 for the parts outside the CDR3, the full variable domain is DGGITQSPKYLFRKEGQNVTLSCEQNLNHDAMYWYRQDPGQGLRLIYYSQIVNDFQKGDIAEGYSVSREKKESFPLTVTSAQKNPTAFYLCASTYTGDPNYGYTFGSGTRLTVV.

There are many counts of this clone. The V call is TRBV7-2, the J call TRBJ1-5, with D possibly matching TRBD1 (6 bases). The germline gives CDR1 SGHTA, CDR2 FQGNSA. The V end lost 5 bases, the J end lost 5 bases, and 13 bases lay between the germline ends. This CDR3 spans 14 amino acids. This CDR3 reads CASSRPGQHQPQHF. The DNA of the CDR3 is TGTGCCAGCAGCAGGCCCGGACAGCATCAGCCCCAGCATTTT.

V and J are TRBV10-3 and TRBJ1-5; a possible D gene is TRBD1 (6 bases). The CDR3 loop spans 16 amino acids. The germline gives CDR1 ENHRY, CDR2 SYGVKD. The V and J ends lost 6 bases and 1 base respectively, with 16 bases between them. CDR3 loop: CAISATGLGSNQPQHF. In DNA, the CDR3 is TGTGCCATCAGCGCTACAGGGTTGGGCAGCAATCAGCCCCAGCATTTT.

V and J are TRBV6-5 and TRBJ2-2; D may be TRBD2 (5 bases). This CDR3 contains 14 residues. The germline CDR1 and CDR2 sequences are MNHEY and SVGAGI. The germline V and J ends were trimmed by 4 bases and 0 bases, with 6 bases remaining between them. CDR3 loop: CASSLLANTGELFF. The CDR3 DNA is TGTGCCAGCAGTTTACTAGCGAACACCGGGGAGCTGTTTTTT.

The chain carries TRBV6-1 and TRBJ1-4; D unclear. The CDR3 has 13 amino acids. V lost 2 bases to trimming and J lost 7 bases, with 8 bases between them. Germline values: CDR1 MNHNS, CDR2 SASEGT. CDR3 region: CASSERTAEKLFF. The CDR3 DNA reads TGTGCCAGCAGTGAACGCACAGCTGAAAAACTGTTTTTT.

This chain joins TRBV11-2 and TRBJ2-1, with D possibly being TRBD2 (6 bases). This CDR3 region has 14 residues. Germline CDR1 and CDR2: SGHAT and FQNNGV. V dropped 1 base and J dropped 6 bases, with 10 bases sitting between them. CDR3 nucleotides: TGTGCCAGCAGCTTAGCCGGGGGAAGCAATGAGCAGTTCTTC. Translation gives CASSLAGGSNEQFF.

The J gene is TRBJ1-1, the V gene TRBV5-1; TRBD1 might be the D (6 bases). V was shortened by 0 bases and J by 4 bases, with 13 bases between the two germline ends. This CDR3 contains 15 residues. Germline V gene lookup returns CDR1 SGHRS and CDR2 YFSETQ. The CDR3 DNA reads TGCGCCAGCAGCTTGGCCCTAGGGGGGGGCACTGAAGCTTTCTTT. This sequence encodes CASSLALGGGTEAFF.

The chain combines TRBV6-1 with TRBJ2-3, with 14 positions matching TRBD2. This CDR3 region has 19 residues. Germline assignment: CDR1 MNHNS and CDR2 SASEGT. Trimming at V came to 2 bases and at J to 5 bases, leaving 12 bases not matched to a gene. The CDR3 nucleotides are TGTGCCAGCAGTGAATTGGGGACTAGCGGGAGAGGTTGGGGAGATACGCAGTATTTT. This codes for CASSELGTSGRGWGDTQYF.

This clone was detected only a few times. CDR3: CASSQEVTGGKSEAFF. The DNA of the CDR3 is TGTGCCAGCAGCCAAGAGGTGACAGGGGGCAAATCTGAAGCTTTCTTT. The chain couples TRBV4-2 to TRBJ1-1, with 10 bases identical to TRBD1. Germline trimming cut 0 bases from V and 6 bases from J; bases unmatched to any gene: 7. The germline V gene has CDR1 LGHNA and CDR2 YNFKEQ. CDR3 length: 16 residues.

This chain uses TRBV29-1 with TRBJ2-3; tentative D call: TRBD2 (5 bases). This CDR3 has 12 residues. Per the germline V gene, CDR1 is SQVTM and CDR2 is ANQGSEA. Trimming stripped 5 bases from V and 6 bases from J, with 12 bases between. The CDR3 is CSVWLAADTQYF. As DNA, the CDR3 is TGCAGCGTTTGGCTAGCTGCGGATACGCAGTATTTT.

The genes are TRBV5-4 and TRBJ2-3; 10 positions match TRBD2. The CDR3 is 15 residues long. Germline trimming cut 5 bases from V and 5 bases from J; bases unmatched to any gene: 8. The germline V gene encodes CDR1 SGHNT and CDR2 YYREEE (reference sequence). In nucleotides, the CDR3 is TGTGCCAGCAGTTCGAAGCGGGAGGGCCAAGATACGCAGTATTTT. Its protein product is CASSSKREGQDTQYF.

This chain connects TRBV28 to TRBJ1-2; possibly TRBD1 for D (6 bases). In germline, CDR1 is MDHEN, CDR2 SYDVKM. CDR3 length: 15 residues. The V and J ends lost 5 bases and 4 bases respectively, with 17 bases between them. The CDR3 spells CASSTPTGTSYGYTF. CDR3 in DNA: TGTGCCAGCAGTACACCTACAGGGACTAGCTATGGCTACACCTTC.

This clone was counted between two and nine times. The sample carries other DNA sequences with the same CDR3. This rearrangement joins TRBV5-8 to TRBJ2-7; unclear D gene. The CDR3 consists of 15 residues. V lost 0 bases and J 0 bases, leaving 10 bases between the germline ends. Germline V gene data show CDR1 as SGHTS and CDR2 as YDEGEE. CDR3 coding DNA: TGTGCCAGCAGCTTGGGGAGCGATAGCTCCTACGAGCAGTACTTC. It specifies CASSLGSDSSYEQYF. Full variable domain (rest looked up from reference TRBV5-8 and TRBJ2-7): EAGVTQSPTHLIKTRGQQATLRCSPISGHTSVYWYQQALGLGLQFLLWYDEGEERNRGNFPPRFSGRQFPNYSSELNVNALELEDSALYLCASSLGSDSSYEQYFGPGTRLTVT.